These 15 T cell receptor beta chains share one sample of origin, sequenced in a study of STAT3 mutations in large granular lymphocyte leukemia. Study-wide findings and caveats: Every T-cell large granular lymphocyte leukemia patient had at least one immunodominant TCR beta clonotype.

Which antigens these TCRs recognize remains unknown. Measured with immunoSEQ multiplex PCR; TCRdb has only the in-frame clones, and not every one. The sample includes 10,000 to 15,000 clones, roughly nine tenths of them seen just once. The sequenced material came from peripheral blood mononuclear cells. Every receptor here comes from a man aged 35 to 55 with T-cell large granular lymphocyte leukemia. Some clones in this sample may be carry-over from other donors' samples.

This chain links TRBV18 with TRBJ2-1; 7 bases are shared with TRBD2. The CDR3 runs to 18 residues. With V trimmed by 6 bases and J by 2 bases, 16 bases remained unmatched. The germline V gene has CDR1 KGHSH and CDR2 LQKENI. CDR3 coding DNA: TGTGCCAGCTCCCCGGGGAGGGCCTTTAGGATGACCTACAATGAGCAGTTCTTC. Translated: CASSPGRAFRMTYNEQFF. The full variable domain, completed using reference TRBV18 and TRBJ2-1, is NAGVMQNPRHLVRRRGQEARLRCSPMKGHSHVYWYRQLPEEGLKFMVYLQKENIIDESGMPKERFSAEFPKEGPSILRIQQVVRGDSAAYFCASSPGRAFRMTYNEQFFGPGTRLTVL.

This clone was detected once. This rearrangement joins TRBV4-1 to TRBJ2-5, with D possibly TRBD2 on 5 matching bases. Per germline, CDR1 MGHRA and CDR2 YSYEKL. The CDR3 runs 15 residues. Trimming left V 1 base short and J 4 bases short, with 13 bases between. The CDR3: CASSQGASRGETQYF. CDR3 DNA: TGCGCCAGCAGCCAAGGAGCTAGCCGGGGAGAGACCCAGTACTTC.

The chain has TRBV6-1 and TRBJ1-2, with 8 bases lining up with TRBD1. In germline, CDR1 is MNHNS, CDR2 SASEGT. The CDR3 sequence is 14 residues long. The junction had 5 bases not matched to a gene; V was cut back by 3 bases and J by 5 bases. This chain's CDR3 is CASSDRTGGYGYTF. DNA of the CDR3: TGTGCCAGCAGTGATCGAACAGGGGGGTATGGCTACACCTTC.

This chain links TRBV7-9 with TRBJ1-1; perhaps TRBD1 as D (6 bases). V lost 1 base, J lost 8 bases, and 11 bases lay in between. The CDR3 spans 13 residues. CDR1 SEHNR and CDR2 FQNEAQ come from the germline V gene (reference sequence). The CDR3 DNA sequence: TGTGCCAGCAGCTTAGGTGGGGGGCCCGAAGCTTTCTTT. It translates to CASSLGGGPEAFF.

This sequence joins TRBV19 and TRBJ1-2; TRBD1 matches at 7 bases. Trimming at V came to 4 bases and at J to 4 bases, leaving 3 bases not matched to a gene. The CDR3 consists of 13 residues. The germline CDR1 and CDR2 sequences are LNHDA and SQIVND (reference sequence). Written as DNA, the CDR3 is TGTGCCAGTAGTACACAGGGGACCTATGGCTACACCTTC. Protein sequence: CASSTQGTYGYTF.

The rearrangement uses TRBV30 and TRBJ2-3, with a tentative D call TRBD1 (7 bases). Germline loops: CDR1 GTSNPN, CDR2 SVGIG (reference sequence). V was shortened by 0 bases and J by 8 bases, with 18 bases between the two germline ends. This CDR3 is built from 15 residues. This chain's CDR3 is CAWSVGQGGFVTQYF. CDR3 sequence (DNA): TGTGCCTGGAGTGTGGGGCAGGGGGGTTTTGTTACGCAGTATTTT.

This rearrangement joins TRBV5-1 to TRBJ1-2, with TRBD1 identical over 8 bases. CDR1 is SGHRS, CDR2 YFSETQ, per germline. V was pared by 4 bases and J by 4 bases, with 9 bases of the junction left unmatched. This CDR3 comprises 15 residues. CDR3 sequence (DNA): TGCGCCAGCAGCATCCAGGGGGCTGCCTTCTATGGCTACACCTTC. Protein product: CASSIQGAAFYGYTF.

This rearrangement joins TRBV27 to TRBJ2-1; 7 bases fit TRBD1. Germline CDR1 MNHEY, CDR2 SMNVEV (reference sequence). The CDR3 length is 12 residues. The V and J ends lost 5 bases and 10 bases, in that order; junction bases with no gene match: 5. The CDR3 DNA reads TGTGCCAGCAGTCCCCGGACAGGCGAGCAGTTCTTC. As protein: CASSPRTGEQFF.

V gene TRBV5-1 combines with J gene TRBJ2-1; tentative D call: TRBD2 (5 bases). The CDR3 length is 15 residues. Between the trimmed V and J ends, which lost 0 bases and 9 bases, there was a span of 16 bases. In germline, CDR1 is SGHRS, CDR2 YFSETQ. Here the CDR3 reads CASSLVGDSVGEQFF. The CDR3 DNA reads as TGCGCCAGCAGCTTGGTCGGGGATTCCGTAGGTGAGCAGTTCTTC.

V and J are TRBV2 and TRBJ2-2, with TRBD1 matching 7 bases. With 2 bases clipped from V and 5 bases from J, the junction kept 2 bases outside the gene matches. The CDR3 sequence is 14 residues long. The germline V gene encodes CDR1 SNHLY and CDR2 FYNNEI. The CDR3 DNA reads TGTGCCAGCAGTGAAAACAGGGGAACCGGGGAGCTGTTTTTT. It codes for CASSENRGTGELFF.

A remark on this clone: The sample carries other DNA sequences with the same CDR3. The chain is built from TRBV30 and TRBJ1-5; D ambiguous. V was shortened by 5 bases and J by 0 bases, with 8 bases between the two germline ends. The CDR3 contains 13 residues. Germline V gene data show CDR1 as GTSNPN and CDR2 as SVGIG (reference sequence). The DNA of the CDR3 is TGTGCCTGGTCTCCGGATAGCAATCAGCCCCAGCATTTT. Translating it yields CAWSPDSNQPQHF. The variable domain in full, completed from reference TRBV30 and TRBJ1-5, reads SQTIHQWPATLVQPVGSPLSLECTVEGTSNPNLYWYRQAAGRGLQLLFYSVGIGQISSEVPQNLSASRPQDRQFILSSKKLLLSDSGFYLCAWSPDSNQPQHFGDGTRLSIL.

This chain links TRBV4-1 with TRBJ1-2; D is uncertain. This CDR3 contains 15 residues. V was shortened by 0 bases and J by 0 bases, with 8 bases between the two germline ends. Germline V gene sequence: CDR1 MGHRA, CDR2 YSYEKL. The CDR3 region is CASSQEQGSNYGYTF. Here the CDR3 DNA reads TGCGCCAGCAGCCAAGAACAAGGGTCTAACTATGGCTACACCTTC.

The CDR3 coding sequence is TGTGCCAGCAAACAGCTTACATTCACAGATACGCAGTATTTT. Translating gives CASKQLTFTDTQYF. The chain uses TRBV7-9 and TRBJ2-3; D gene ambiguous. The length of the CDR3 is 14 residues. Between the trimmed V and J ends, which lost 7 bases and 2 bases, there was a span of 13 bases. Germline V gives CDR1 SEHNR, CDR2 FQNEAQ (reference sequence). Filled out from reference TRBV7-9 and TRBJ2-3, the complete variable domain reads DTGVSQNPRHKITKRGQNVTFRCDPISEHNRLYWYRQTLGQGPEFLTYFQNEAQLEKSRLLSDRFSAERPKGSFSTLEIQRTEQGDSAMYLCASKQLTFTDTQYFGPGTRLTVL.

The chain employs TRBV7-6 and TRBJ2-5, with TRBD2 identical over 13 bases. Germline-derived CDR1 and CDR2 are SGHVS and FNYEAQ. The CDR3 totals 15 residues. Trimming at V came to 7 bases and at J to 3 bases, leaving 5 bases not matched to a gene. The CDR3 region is CASTPGTSGEETQYF. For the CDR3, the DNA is TGTGCCAGCACCCCTGGGACTAGCGGGGAAGAGACCCAGTACTTC. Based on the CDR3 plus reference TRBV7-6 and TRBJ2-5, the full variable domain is GAGVSQSPRYKVTKRGQDVALRCDPISGHVSLYWYRQALGQGPEFLTYFNYEAQQDKSGLPNDRFSAERPEGSISTLTIQRTEQRDSAMYRCASTPGTSGEETQYFGPGTRLLVL.

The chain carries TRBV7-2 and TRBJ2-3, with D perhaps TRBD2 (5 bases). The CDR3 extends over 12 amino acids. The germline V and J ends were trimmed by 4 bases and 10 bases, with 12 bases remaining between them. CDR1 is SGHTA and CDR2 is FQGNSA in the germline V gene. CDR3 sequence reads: CASSSTRSAQYF. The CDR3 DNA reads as TGTGCCAGCAGCTCCACTCGTAGCGCGCAGTATTTT.